The entry below describes one T cell receptor beta chain. At one end, the junction sequence differs from germline, possibly due to a read error. The sample originates from a study of T cells in Graves' hyperthyroidism and ophthalmopathy. For the study at large: Before treatment of any kind, peripheral blood was taken at initial diagnosis.

This CDR3 has 15 amino acids. Per the germline V gene, CDR1 is SGDLS and CDR2 is YYNGEE. RNA transcripts gave rise to amplified TCR beta CDR3 regions. First-round RT-PCR with HTBI primers amplified the TCR CDR3 region. In TCRdb, the multiplex PCR reads were re-called with MiXCR into one record per CDR3 protein. The sample has roughly 100,000 distinct CDR3 sequences, 40% to 50% seen once; the top ten hold roughly 24%. The clonotype comes from a man aged 35 to 55 with Graves' hyperthyroidism. Material: blood. The chain carries TRBV9 and TRBJ2-3; D possibly corresponds to TRBD2 (5 bases). For the CDR3, the DNA is TGTGCCAGCAGCGTGGGAGCCCTTGACGCAGATATGCAGTATTTT. Its translation is CASSVGALDADMQYF.